Reported below is one TCR beta chain. This clone has a handful of counts. Its antigen remains undetermined. No base quality information exists; no much larger clone differs at one position. Healthy HIV-negative adults with no recently reported acute infections or vaccinations were included as donors. Every donor was a Caucasian adult living in Nashville, Tennessee, USA. CD4+ T cells were enriched by magnetic negative selection; naive cells were then positively selected on CD45RA, and the negative fraction formed the memory subset. Blood was obtained by leukapheresis, after which PBMCs were separated by Ficoll-Histopaque density gradient centrifugation and cryopreserved in liquid nitrogen vapor phase. Analytical flow cytometry was used to check the purity and quantity of each magnetically sorted T cell population. From each sorted fraction, genomic DNA was isolated and quantified by UV absorbance on a Nanodrop 2000c.

The sample originates from a study of shared clonotypes between healthy human individuals (dated by TCRdb to the early 2020s). Turning to the overall study: The cohort included a few men and a couple of women between 18 and 49 years of age. For each donor, CD4 naive and CD4 memory were each given three plates, CD8 naive was given two plates, and CD8 memory was given one plate. To estimate repertoire size and how much clonotypes are shared between individuals, the study performed deep sequencing of blood TCR repertoires from roughly five healthy adults. Different laboratories and diverse techniques were used to prepare libraries and sequence TCR repertoires, to increase sequencing depth and limit assay-specific biases. Between about 0.85 and 9.5 billion PBMCs per donor were obtained by leukapheresis.

Using the deep immunoSEQ assay, multiplex PCR amplified TCR CDR3 regions from genomic DNA. Extracted genomic DNA from each cell subset was distributed evenly across all wells of several immunoSEQ 96-well plates, and each plate was treated as a replicate. For sorted subsets, around 200 ng genomic DNA, equal to tens of thousands of T cell genomes, was loaded into each replicate PCR. Purified libraries were quantified with a Qubit 3.0 fluorometer, sized on a Bioanalyzer 2100, and re-quantified with the KAPA Library Quantification kit. Every immunoSEQ 96-well plate was sequenced on a separate single-read 150-cycle Illumina NextSeq 550 flow cell. From the authors' description of their analysis: Because the immunoSEQ output held only junctional sequences and lacked quality scores, the filtering could not match the filtering applied to full-length reads. Sequences were annotated with PyIR, a Python wrapper for IgBLAST v1.9, and V/J genes and CDR3 were assigned using IMGT germline references. Any read was removed if the V/J assignment was weak (E-value above 1e-6), the CDR3 was missing, or the read contained stop codons, out-of-frame junctions, or ambiguous translated residues. V3J clonotypes were defined as sequences sharing an identical inferred V gene, J gene, and CDR3 amino acid sequence. Percentage overlap between repertoires was calculated by dividing the number of shared unique clonotypes by the size of the smaller repertoire. Three approaches were used to assess repertoire richness: RTK rarefaction, the Chao1 estimator, and Recon v2.1 estimates of unobserved clonotypes. Generation probabilities for all TCRbeta clonotypes obtained by the gDNA method from a handful of donors were computed using OLGA. The immuneACCESS repertoire file appears here via TCRdb, limited to in-frame rearrangements. These files lack a portion of the clones; in checked studies, under half of the deficit traces to unresolved V genes, and the cause of the others is not known. Clone size and V and J calls were adopted from that table, with D and trimming inferred from the DNA. This sample holds around 1.1 million clones; 77% were observed only once. More than 0.85% of the sample lies in the top ten.

The germline V gene (reference sequence) yields SGHNT for CDR1 and YYREEE for CDR2. The germline ends are 10 bases apart after V is trimmed by 1 base and J by 8 bases. Including cysteine and phenylalanine, the CDR3 has 13 amino acids. The kept DNA is CDR3 alone, 39 bases in frame from the first base. Findings and caveats that apply to the study as a whole: Even with the large sequencing depth, rarefaction of the sorted-subset datasets indicated that sequencing was incomplete. Compared with non-shared clonotypes, the clonotypes found in all four sorted-subset donors had higher generation probabilities. The small number of donors limited the genetic and exposure-history diversity represented. Sampling was restricted to blood, and TCR repertoires in tissues likely differ from the TCR repertoires found in blood. When several donors were compared, the shared fraction of clonotypes was around 4.6% for naive CD4, 3.5% to 4% for naive CD8, more than 2% for memory CD4, and 0.35% to 0.4% for memory CD8. Pairwise subsampling indicated that sequencing depth was expected to affect the degree of clonotype sharing among donors. Estimated clonotype richness was generally larger for naive than for memory subsets.

What was sequenced was memory CD4+ T cells from PBMCs. Explained via the paper, the cell subset or site label denotes: CD45RA-negative fraction. The chain was built from TRBV5-4 and TRBJ2-1; the D call is possibly TRBD1 or TRBD2, each sharing 5 bases. The sequence was obtained from a man aged 18 to 30 in good health. Some clones in this sample may be carry-over from other donors' samples. For the CDR3, the sequence is CASSLPGAYEQFF. The DNA sequence reads TGTGCCAGCAGCTTGCCCGGGGCCTATGAGCAGTTCTTC.